One and the same sample provided the 10 T cell receptor beta chains below, sequenced in a study of T cell repertoires in cytomegalovirus infection. TCRdb independently ran MiXCR on the reads; one entry per CDR3 protein. The sample has about 450,000 distinct CDR3 sequences, about 33% seen once. The sample consisted of PBMCs. These receptors were collected from a human donor in good health (CMV status not recorded). Some clones in this sample may be carry-over from other donors' samples.

The V gene is TRBV6-2 or TRBV6-3, the J gene TRBJ2-6, with D tentatively TRBD1 (5 bases). V was clipped by 6 bases and J by 0 bases, with 15 bases between them. The CDR3 is made up of 17 amino acids. Germline lookup yields CDR1 MNHEY and CDR2 SVGEGT. CDR3 nucleotides: TGTGCCAGCAGGGGCAGGGAACCGAGCTCTGGGGCCAACGTCCTGACTTTC. It specifies CASRGREPSSGANVLTF.

Worth noting for this clonotype: A much larger clone sits a single nucleotide away, making a read error possible. V gene TRBV7-2 combines with J gene TRBJ2-1, with TRBD2 identical over 7 bases. This CDR3 contains 13 residues. J gave up 5 bases and V 6 bases, and 4 bases lay outside the gene matches. Germline lookup yields CDR1 SGHTA and CDR2 FQGNSA. Here the CDR3 reads CASRGGSDNEQFF. The DNA for the CDR3 is TGTGCCAGCAGGGGGGGGAGCGACAATGAGCAGTTCTTC. The full variable domain, its missing parts supplied by reference TRBV7-2 and TRBJ2-1, is GAGVSQSPSNKVTEKGKDVELRCDPISGHTALYWYRQSLGQGLEFLIYFQGNSAPDKSGLPSDRFSAERTGGSVSTLTIQRTQQEDSAVYLCASRGGSDNEQFFGPGTRLTVL.

V is TRBV5-8 and J is TRBJ1-3; D remains ambiguous. Germline V gene data show CDR1 as SGHTS and CDR2 as YDEGEE. The CDR3 consists of 16 residues. The germline V and J ends were trimmed by 3 bases and 0 bases, with 13 bases remaining between them. For the CDR3, the DNA is TGTGCCAGCAGCTCGAGCGGCCGGGGCTCTGGAAACACCATATATTTT. It encodes CASSSSGRGSGNTIYF.

Concerning this clonotype itself: Compared with germline, one end of the junction differs, possibly owing to a read error. The chain carries TRBV6-5 and TRBJ1-5; no clear D. Germline lookup yields CDR1 MNHEY and CDR2 SVGAGI. The CDR3 covers 13 residues. The CDR3 region has the DNA TGTGCCCGCAGTTACTCGTATAATCAGCCCCAGCATTTT. Translation: CARSYSYNQPQHF.

Concerning this clonotype: A read error may account for a junction end that differs from germline. The V and J genes are TRBV25-1 and TRBJ2-5, with D possibly TRBD2 on 6 matching bases. The CDR3 runs 14 residues. Germline V lookup: CDR1 MGHDK, CDR2 SYGVNS. CDR3 nucleotides: TGTGCCATCAGTGAGAGTACGGGAGAAGAGACCCAGTACTTC. This codes for CAISESTGEETQYF.

This rearrangement joins TRBV5-6 to TRBJ1-5, with unresolved D. The CDR3 runs to 14 residues. Germline CDR1 and CDR2: SGHDT and YYEEEE. Between the trimmed V and J ends, which lost 3 bases and 3 bases, there was a span of 10 bases. The DNA for the CDR3 is TGTGCCAGCAGCTGGGGAAGTCTCAATCAGCCCCAGCATTTT. Its protein is CASSWGSLNQPQHF.

As for this clonotype: A much larger clone lies one base from this, so it may be a read error. The conserved phenylalanine or tryptophan normally closing the CDR3 is absent here, so this likely arose from a read error. V is TRBV2 and J is TRBJ1-5; D not resolved. V dropped 3 bases and J dropped 4 bases, with 16 bases sitting between them. This CDR3 comprises 16 residues. CDR1 and CDR2 (germline): SNHLY, FYNNEI. CDR3 in amino acids: CASSDGSLPNNQPQHL. The CDR3 DNA reads TGTGCCAGCAGTGACGGCAGCCTTCCGAATAATCAGCCCCAGCATTTG.

In this sample, this clonotype turned up a few times. The V call is TRBV5-4, the J call TRBJ2-2; a possible D gene is TRBD1 (5 bases). Germline V CDR1 and CDR2: SGHNT, YYREEE (reference sequence). This CDR3 contains 17 residues. Trimming shortened V by 4 bases and J by 3 bases, and 19 bases separated the two germline ends. The CDR3 reads CASSLGFTGIDTGELFF. As DNA, the CDR3 is TGTGCCAGCAGCCTGGGGTTTACAGGTATCGACACCGGGGAGCTGTTTTTT.

The CDR3 protein is CSARNRGTNEKLFF. The CDR3 DNA reads TGCAGTGCTAGAAACAGGGGAACGAATGAAAAACTGTTTTTT. V gene TRBV20-1 combines with J gene TRBJ1-4; 7 nucleotides match TRBD1. Unmatched junction bases numbered 5, after V lost 2 bases and J lost 5 bases. Germline-derived CDR1 and CDR2 are DFQATT and SNEGSKA (reference sequence). CDR3 length: 14 residues.

This chain connects TRBV5-5 to TRBJ2-7; the D gene is possibly TRBD2 (6 bases). The CDR3 has 16 residues. Germline values: CDR1 SGHKS, CDR2 YYEKEE (reference sequence). V was trimmed by 4 bases and J by 1 base, leaving 18 bases between them. The CDR3, as DNA: TGTGCCAGCAGCATACGGGCAGGGACTCAATCCTACGAGCAGTACTTC. Amino acid sequence: CASSIRAGTQSYEQYF. The full variable domain, in which reference TRBV5-5 and TRBJ2-7 provide the parts outside the CDR3, is DAGVTQSPTHLIKTRGQQVTLRCSPISGHKSVSWYQQVLGQGPQFIFQYYEKEERGRGNFPDRFSARQFPNYSSELNVNALLLGDSALYLCASSIRAGTQSYEQYFGPGTRLTVT.